This T cell receptor beta chain was recorded in a study of early T cells in non-severe SARS-CoV-2 infection. Overall study context: The authors sequenced bulk RNA from unsorted whole blood, leaving chains unpaired.

As part of library construction, unique molecular identifiers were attached to individual cDNA molecules. TCRdb reprocessed the 5' RACE reads via MiXCR and lists one record per CDR3 protein. This sample has fewer than 120,000 distinct CDR3 sequences, with roughly 12% found just once. This CDR3 spans 15 amino acids. Germline V gene lookup returns CDR1 SGHAT and CDR2 FQDESV (reference sequence). Trimming cost V 6 bases and J 5 bases; bases outside gene matches: 10. This clonotype occurred a few times. The antigen remains undetermined. Study findings and constraints: Using VDJdb, the matching emphasized anti-spike CD8 responses while missing private and CD4 specificities.

The TCR comes from an adult who was a healthcare worker with PCR-confirmed SARS-CoV-2 infection or an uninfected control (not recorded which). Material: whole blood, obtained at baseline. The genes are TRBV11-1 and TRBJ2-5; TRBD1 aligns across 9 bases. The CDR3 coding sequence is TGTGCCAGCAGTTCCAGGACAGGGGTGACGGAGACCCAGTACTTC. This codes for CASSSRTGVTETQYF.